The 19 T cell receptor beta chains below were found in one sample sequenced in a study of cytomegalovirus exposure and HLA in healthy donors. The PCR had 60 Vbeta and 13 Jbeta primers. Repertoires were generated with immunoSEQ multiplex PCR, while TCRdb's copy carries only in-frame clones and drops some. The sample has 130,000 or so clones; approximately 78% are singletons. Material: PBMCs. The receptors originated from a woman between 35 and 50 years old in good health and CMV-seronegative.

This clone was observed once. This chain links TRBV7-2 with TRBJ2-1, with D maybe TRBD2 (6 bases). The ends were cut back, 3 bases at V and 3 bases at J, with 9 bases in the middle. This CDR3 contains 14 residues. Germline CDR1 SGHTA, CDR2 FQGNSA. The CDR3 coding sequence is TGTGCCAGCAGCTTTGGGACTCTCTACAATGAGCAGTTCTTC. Translation gives CASSFGTLYNEQFF.

CDR3 DNA: TGTGCCAGCAGTCTAATGAACACTGAAGCTTTCTTT. Protein: CASSLMNTEAFF. V is TRBV28 and J is TRBJ1-1; D not resolved. This CDR3 has 12 residues. Between the trimmed V and J ends, which lost 5 bases and 0 bases, there was a span of 4 bases. Germline V gene lookup returns CDR1 MDHEN and CDR2 SYDVKM.

The CDR3 sequence: CASRPGAQQPQHF. CDR3 DNA sequence: TGTGCCAGCAGACCCGGAGCGCAGCAGCCCCAGCATTTT. The gene calls are TRBV6-5 and TRBJ1-5; D unclear. V lost 6 bases to trimming and J lost 7 bases, with 13 bases between them. CDR1 is MNHEY and CDR2 is SVGAGI in the germline V gene. The CDR3 is made up of 13 amino acids.

The V and J genes are TRBV9 and TRBJ2-5; 7 bases line up with TRBD2. The germline CDR1 and CDR2 sequences are SGDLS and YYNGEE. Trimming took 0 bases from V and 5 from J; bases not matched to a gene: 10. CDR3 length: 16 residues. In DNA form, the CDR3 reads TGTGCCAGCAGCGTAGAAGCGGGACTCGGAGGGGAGACCCAGTACTTC. This codes for CASSVEAGLGGETQYF.

This clone showed up just once. The rearrangement joins TRBV6-1 to TRBJ2-2; weak D call: TRBD2 (5 bases). Trimming stripped 5 bases from V and 2 bases from J, with 12 bases between. CDR3 length: 15 residues. CDR1 is MNHNS and CDR2 is SASEGT in the germline V gene. The CDR3 loop reads CASSLERTNTGELFF. The CDR3 coding sequence is TGTGCCAGCAGTCTAGAGAGGACTAACACCGGGGAGCTGTTTTTT.

The rearrangement uses TRBV6-1 and TRBJ2-1; 9 bases align to TRBD2. J was trimmed by 10 bases and V by 1 base; bases with no gene match: 11. The CDR3 is made up of 16 amino acids. CDR1 MNHNS and CDR2 SASEGT come from the germline V gene. CDR3 coding DNA: TGTGCCAGCAGTGAAGGGCTAGCGGGGCAGGGCGGGGAGCAGTTCTTC. This encodes CASSEGLAGQGGEQFF.

The sample holds many counts of this clone. This chain uses TRBV4-1 with TRBJ2-7, with a weak D call TRBD2 (6 bases). Germline V gives CDR1 MGHRA, CDR2 YSYEKL. This CDR3 contains 13 residues. V was cut by 4 bases and J by 2 bases, with 9 bases left in between. Here the CDR3 reads CASSRDSTYEQYF. The CDR3 DNA sequence: TGCGCCAGCAGCCGGGACTCTACCTACGAGCAGTACTTC.

The rearrangement uses TRBV28 and TRBJ1-1; D may be TRBD1 (6 bases). This CDR3 is 15 amino acids long. CDR1 MDHEN and CDR2 SYDVKM come from the germline V gene. Trimming removed 6 bases at V and 2 bases at J, with 16 bases between. CDR3 amino acids: CASSSQGFTNTEAFF. CDR3 nucleotides: TGTGCCAGCAGCTCACAGGGTTTTACTAACACTGAAGCTTTCTTT.

This chain links TRBV5-4 with TRBJ1-2; TRBD1 aligns across 8 bases. The CDR3 length is 14 residues. Germline V gene sequence: CDR1 SGHNT, CDR2 YYREEE (reference sequence). V lost 4 bases, J lost 8 bases, and 10 bases stayed unmatched. The CDR3 here is CASSLDREARGYTF. The CDR3 DNA reads as TGTGCCAGCAGCCTGGACAGGGAAGCTCGCGGCTACACCTTC.

The V call is TRBV7-2, the J call TRBJ1-4; D call uncertain. Trimming shortened V by 5 bases and J by 5 bases, and 12 bases separated the two germline ends. The CDR3 sequence is 14 residues long. Germline CDR1 and CDR2: SGHTA and FQGNSA. The CDR3 DNA reads as TGTGCCAGCAGCCCGAACGGCGGAAATGAAAAACTGTTTTTT. Translating it yields CASSPNGGNEKLFF.

A word on this clone: The sample carries other DNA sequences with the same CDR3. The chain carries TRBV11-2 and TRBJ2-4; a weak D match, TRBD2 (6 bases). Germline CDR1 SGHAT, CDR2 FQNNGV. The V end lost 2 bases, the J end lost 4 bases, and 24 bases lay between the germline ends. The CDR3 is 19 amino acids. For the CDR3, the DNA is TGTGCCAGCAGCTTAAACGGGAGATCGGCAGGGCTAGCTAAAAACATTCAGTACTTC. Translation gives CASSLNGRSAGLAKNIQYF.

The chain has TRBV2 and TRBJ2-5; 8 bases are a match to TRBD2. The CDR3 contains 15 residues. Germline CDR1 SNHLY, CDR2 FYNNEI. V lost 2 bases and J lost 5; bases outside the gene matches: 7. The CDR3 protein is CASSETREGRETQYF. The CDR3 DNA is TGTGCCAGCAGTGAAACCCGGGAGGGCCGGGAGACCCAGTACTTC.

This chain links TRBV28 with TRBJ1-2; maybe TRBD1 (6 bases). Per germline, CDR1 MDHEN and CDR2 SYDVKM. The CDR3 has 13 residues. V was trimmed by 4 bases and J by 8 bases, leaving 14 bases between them. DNA of the CDR3: TGTGCCAGCAGTTCCGCGGGGGCGGGGGGCTACACCTTC. Protein sequence: CASSSAGAGGYTF.

J is TRBJ2-2 and V is TRBV27, with D possibly being TRBD2 (5 bases). V was cut by 5 bases and J by 5 bases, with 21 bases left in between. There are 17 residues in the CDR3. The V gene's germline CDR1 is MNHEY and CDR2 SMNVEV (reference sequence). CDR3 loop: CASSPRTDWSLTGELFF. The CDR3 DNA sequence: TGTGCCAGCAGTCCGCGGACTGATTGGAGTTTGACCGGGGAGCTGTTTTTT.

This clone was observed a handful of times. The rearrangement joins TRBV7-9 to TRBJ1-5; 8 bases map to TRBD1. This CDR3 has 14 residues. Losses at the gene ends were 5 bases for V and 5 bases for J; bases not matched to a gene: 5. Germline assignment: CDR1 SEHNR and CDR2 FQNEAQ (reference sequence). The CDR3 sequence: CASSGQGSHQPQHF. DNA for the CDR3: TGTGCCAGCAGCGGACAGGGAAGTCATCAGCCCCAGCATTTT.

The chain combines TRBV28 with TRBJ1-2; 7 bases fit TRBD1. Trimming took 7 bases from V and 4 from J; bases not matched to a gene: 9. The CDR3 is made up of 14 amino acids. Germline CDR1 MDHEN, CDR2 SYDVKM. The CDR3 region is CASKLGGAGYGYTF. The CDR3 DNA follows: TGTGCCAGCAAGTTAGGGGGCGCGGGCTATGGCTACACCTTC.

The V and J genes are TRBV10-3 and TRBJ2-5; 10 nucleotides match TRBD2. The CDR3 is made up of 16 amino acids. Germline CDR1 and CDR2: ENHRY and SYGVKD. Trimming removed 3 bases from V and 1 base from J; junction bases left unmatched: 5. The CDR3 DNA reads TGTGCCATCAGTGATGGGGTAGCGGGAGGCCAAGAGACCCAGTACTTC. It encodes CAISDGVAGGQETQYF.

In its sample, this clone was seen a few times. DNA of the CDR3: TGTGCCAGCAGCGTACGCGGCGATGGCCCCCTCCACTTT. Protein sequence: CASSVRGDGPLHF. This chain uses TRBV9 with TRBJ1-6; unclear D gene. The CDR3 sequence is 13 residues long. Germline assignment: CDR1 SGDLS and CDR2 YYNGEE. The ends were cut back, 1 base at V and 13 bases at J, with 12 bases in the middle.

Comment on this clone: Other DNA sequences in this specimen translate into the identical CDR3. This sequence joins TRBV7-3 and TRBJ1-1; perhaps TRBD1 as D (5 bases). The CDR3 length is 13 residues. Germline V gene sequence: CDR1 SGHTA, CDR2 FQGTGA. V dropped 5 bases and J dropped 2 bases, with 9 bases sitting between them. The CDR3 loop is CASSAQGNTEAFF. DNA of the CDR3: TGTGCCAGCAGCGCTCAGGGAAACACTGAAGCTTTCTTT. Drawing the rest from reference TRBV7-3 and TRBJ1-1, the complete variable domain is GAGVSQTPSNKVTEKGKYVELRCDPISGHTALYWYRQSLGQGPEFLIYFQGTGAADDSGLPNDRFFAVRPEGSVSTLKIQRTERGDSAVYLCASSAQGNTEAFFGQGTRLTVV.